The 32 T cell receptor beta chains in this list originate from one sample, sequenced in a study of blood T cell repertoires in COVID-19. TCRdb's copy holds only in-frame clones and misses some; the assay was immunoSEQ multiplex PCR. The sample contains over 50,000 clones, roughly nine tenths of which appear only once. Sequencing input: peripheral blood. These receptors originate from a woman in her fifties or sixties with active or convalescent COVID-19.

The chain is built from TRBV9 and TRBJ2-1, with D perhaps TRBD1 (6 bases). Germline V gene sequence: CDR1 SGDLS, CDR2 YYNGEE. Trimming removed 0 bases from V and 2 bases from J, with 9 bases in between. The CDR3 has 15 amino acids. CDR3 sequence: CASSVDQGPYNEQFF. The CDR3 DNA follows: TGTGCCAGCAGCGTAGATCAGGGGCCCTACAATGAGCAGTTCTTC.

V gene TRBV7-3 combines with J gene TRBJ2-1, with 9 positions matching TRBD2. J gave up 4 bases and V 2 bases, and 3 bases lay outside the gene matches. This CDR3 region has 15 residues. Germline lookup yields CDR1 SGHTA and CDR2 FQGTGA. Here the CDR3 DNA reads TGTGCCAGCAGCTTACTAGCGGGGTTATACAATGAGCAGTTCTTC. This gives the protein CASSLLAGLYNEQFF.

The genes are TRBV28 and TRBJ1-2, with 8 bases fitting TRBD1. This CDR3 region has 13 residues. V trimming: 2 bases; J trimming: 7 bases; junction bases outside the gene matches: 3. Looked up from germline, CDR1 is MDHEN and CDR2 is SYDVKM. Here the CDR3 reads CASSLPRGPGYTF. DNA for the CDR3: TGTGCCAGCAGTTTACCCAGGGGGCCTGGCTACACCTTC.

The chain has TRBV6-5 and TRBJ1-6; unclear D gene. The length of the CDR3 is 15 residues. CDR1 and CDR2 from the germline V gene are MNHEY and SVGAGI. Trimming pared 6 bases from V and 0 bases from J, leaving 9 bases between. The CDR3 coding sequence is TGTGCCAGCAGGGAGGGAAGCTCCTATAATTCACCCCTCCACTTT. It codes for CASREGSSYNSPLHF.

The chain links TRBV28 to TRBJ1-4, with unresolved D. V shed 2 bases and J shed 0 bases, with 7 bases lying between them. This CDR3 spans 15 amino acids. The germline CDR1 and CDR2 sequences are MDHEN and SYDVKM. The CDR3 sequence is CASSLTAPTNEKLFF. CDR3 in DNA: TGTGCCAGCAGTTTAACAGCCCCAACTAATGAAAAACTGTTTTTT.

V and J are TRBV19 and TRBJ1-1, with D possibly TRBD1 on 5 matching bases. Trimming took off 3 bases at V and 1 base at J, with 18 bases between the two ends. CDR1 LNHDA and CDR2 SQIVND come from the germline V gene (reference sequence). The CDR3 sequence is 17 residues long. The CDR3 DNA is TGTGCCAGTAGTATCCCTCGGGACTGGAGGGGGAACACTGAAGCTTTCTTT. It translates to CASSIPRDWRGNTEAFF.

This chain connects TRBV25-1 to TRBJ1-2, with TRBD1 matching over 7 bases. The CDR3 covers 14 residues. Unmatched junction bases numbered 4, after V lost 2 bases and J lost 4 bases. From germline, CDR1 is MGHDK and CDR2 SYGVNS. In nucleotides, the CDR3 is TGTGCCAGCAGTGAACCCGGGACAGTCTATGGCTACACCTTC. Translating it yields CASSEPGTVYGYTF.

The CDR3 nucleotides are TGTGCCAGCAGGGTCGGAGATACGCAGTATTTT. This translates into CASRVGDTQYF. The V and J genes are TRBV6-4 and TRBJ2-3; D is undetermined. This CDR3 region has 11 residues. With 6 bases removed from V and 5 bases from J, the gap between germline ends came to 6 bases. The germline gives CDR1 MRHNA, CDR2 SNTAGT.

The chain has TRBV11-3 and TRBJ1-1; TRBD1 matches at 7 bases. The length of the CDR3 is 13 residues. Per the germline V gene, CDR1 is SGHNT and CDR2 is YENEEA. J was trimmed by 4 bases and V by 5 bases; bases with no gene match: 4. The CDR3 is CASSHAGGTEAFF. The CDR3 region has the DNA TGTGCCAGCAGCCACGCAGGGGGCACTGAAGCTTTCTTT.

This rearrangement joins TRBV6-4 to TRBJ2-2, with D possibly being TRBD1 (6 bases). Germline V gene data show CDR1 as MRHNA and CDR2 as SNTAGT. Trimming took 2 bases from V and 3 from J, leaving 10 bases between them. CDR3 length equals 15 residues. The CDR3 region is CASSDNDRHTGELFF. CDR3 in DNA: TGTGCCAGCAGTGACAACGACAGGCACACCGGGGAGCTGTTTTTT.

This chain connects TRBV30 to TRBJ1-2; unclear D gene. V was clipped by 0 bases and J by 8 bases, with 13 bases between them. Germline loops: CDR1 GTSNPN, CDR2 SVGIG (reference sequence). The CDR3 consists of 13 residues. DNA of the CDR3: TGTGCCTGGAGTGTTGGGCGAACGGTCGGCTACACCTTC. Protein sequence: CAWSVGRTVGYTF. The full variable domain, with the rest looked up from reference TRBV30 and TRBJ1-2, is SQTIHQWPATLVQPVGSPLSLECTVEGTSNPNLYWYRQAAGRGLQLLFYSVGIGQISSEVPQNLSASRPQDRQFILSSKKLLLSDSGFYLCAWSVGRTVGYTFGSGTRLTVV.

This clone occurred once. The chain joins TRBV19 to TRBJ1-4, with 8 bases lining up with TRBD1. CDR3 length: 15 residues. Looked up from germline, CDR1 is LNHDA and CDR2 is SQIVND (reference sequence). V lost 4 bases, J lost 2 bases, and 3 bases stayed unmatched. The CDR3 spells CASSKTGATNEKLFF. As DNA, the CDR3 is TGTGCCAGTAGTAAGACAGGGGCGACTAATGAAAAACTGTTTTTT.

The rearrangement links TRBV29-1 to TRBJ1-2; a weak D match, TRBD1 (5 bases). V lost 5 bases and J 6 bases, leaving 7 bases between the germline ends. This CDR3 region has 10 residues. Germline lookup yields CDR1 SQVTM and CDR2 ANQGSEA. CDR3 region: CSVTQDGYTF. In DNA, the CDR3 is TGCAGCGTTACACAGGATGGCTACACCTTC.

This clone was counted a few times. The V gene is TRBV14, the J gene TRBJ1-2, with 8 bases matching TRBD1. The V gene end was trimmed by 0 bases and the J gene end by 6 bases; junction bases not matched to a gene: 12. The germline CDR1 and CDR2 sequences are SGHDN and FVKESK. The CDR3 has 17 amino acids. The CDR3 sequence: CASSQDLGGGQANGYTF. The CDR3 nucleotides read TGTGCCAGCAGCCAAGATCTCGGCGGGGGACAGGCAAATGGCTACACCTTC.

The chain links TRBV11-2 to TRBJ2-7, with a weak D call TRBD2 (6 bases). The CDR3 is 16 amino acids. Trimming shortened V by 4 bases and J by 3 bases, and 19 bases separated the two germline ends. The germline V gene has CDR1 SGHAT and CDR2 FQNNGV. CDR3 residues: CASSSFGGTLNYEQYF. The CDR3 DNA reads as TGTGCCAGCAGCTCCTTCGGAGGGACCCTGAACTACGAGCAGTACTTC.

The chain is built from TRBV5-1 and TRBJ2-1; 11 bases match TRBD2. The V gene end was trimmed by 3 bases and the J gene end by 9 bases; junction bases not matched to a gene: 5. CDR1 is SGHRS and CDR2 is YFSETQ in the germline V gene. CDR3 length: 14 residues. The CDR3 sequence: CASSSSGGRIEQFF. The CDR3 DNA sequence: TGCGCCAGCAGCTCTAGCGGGGGGCGAATTGAGCAGTTCTTC.

V and J are TRBV24-1 and TRBJ1-2; no clear D. Looked up from germline, CDR1 is KGHDR and CDR2 is SFDVKD. The CDR3 is 13 residues long. The V end was cut by 1 base, the J end by 8 bases, with 10 bases between. CDR3 sequence reads: CATSDFEYSGYTF. CDR3 sequence (DNA): TGTGCCACCAGTGATTTCGAGTATAGCGGCTACACCTTC.

This clone was seen once. V is TRBV24-1 and J is TRBJ2-1; 7 bases align to TRBD2. The CDR3 extends over 15 amino acids. J was trimmed by 3 bases and V by 5 bases; bases with no gene match: 6. CDR1 KGHDR and CDR2 SFDVKD come from the germline V gene. CDR3 residues: CATSAGGRDYNEQFF. The CDR3 DNA reads TGTGCCACCAGTGCAGGAGGGAGGGACTACAATGAGCAGTTCTTC.

This clone was detected a few times. The genes are TRBV19 and TRBJ2-4, with 9 bases aligning to TRBD1. Germline CDR1 is LNHDA and CDR2 is SQIVND (reference sequence). J lost 3 bases, V lost 5 bases, and 14 bases had no gene match. The CDR3 is 18 amino acids. CDR3 protein: CASSASGTGTLVKNIQYF. CDR3 in DNA: TGTGCCAGTAGTGCCTCCGGGACAGGGACCCTTGTCAAAAACATTCAGTACTTC.

This chain joins TRBV28 and TRBJ1-2; weak D call: TRBD1 (6 bases). CDR1 MDHEN and CDR2 SYDVKM come from the germline V gene. This CDR3 has 15 amino acids. Trimming shortened V by 7 bases and J by 1 base, and 16 bases separated the two germline ends. The CDR3 here is CASTEGGGLNYGYTF. The CDR3 coding sequence is TGTGCCAGCACCGAGGGAGGGGGGCTTAACTATGGCTACACCTTC.

The rearrangement joins TRBV6-2 or TRBV6-3 to TRBJ1-2; 10 nucleotides line up with TRBD1. The CDR3 spans 17 residues. Germline trimming cut 5 bases from V and 4 bases from J; bases unmatched to any gene: 13. Germline V gene data show CDR1 as MNHEY and CDR2 as SVGEGT. The CDR3 DNA reads as TGTGCCAGCAGTGAGACTTTCGGGACAGGGGTCCTCTATGGCTACACCTTC. Translation: CASSETFGTGVLYGYTF.

This sequence joins TRBV5-1 and TRBJ1-2, with a tentative D call TRBD1 (5 bases). Germline CDR1 and CDR2: SGHRS and YFSETQ. V was clipped by 4 bases and J by 4 bases, with 14 bases between them. This CDR3 has 14 amino acids. CDR3 sequence (DNA): TGCGCCAGCAGCGACCCCAGGGTGGGCTATGGCTACACCTTC. This encodes CASSDPRVGYGYTF. Combining the CDR3 with reference TRBV5-1 and TRBJ1-2 gives the whole variable domain KAGVTQTPRYLIKTRGQQVTLSCSPISGHRSVSWYQQTPGQGLQFLFEYFSETQRNKGNFPGRFSGRQFSNSRSEMNVSTLELGDSALYLCASSDPRVGYGYTFGSGTRLTVV.

The V call is TRBV7-9, the J call TRBJ1-1; no definite D call. This CDR3 spans 12 amino acids. The V gene's germline CDR1 is SEHNR and CDR2 FQNEAQ (reference sequence). The V end lost 7 bases, the J end lost 5 bases, and 11 bases lay between the germline ends. This CDR3 is CASIRTTTEAFF. CDR3 nucleotide sequence: TGTGCCAGCATCCGAACTACAACTGAAGCTTTCTTT.

The V gene is TRBV6-5, the J gene TRBJ1-2; TRBD1 aligns across 8 bases. Germline V CDR1 and CDR2: MNHEY, SVGAGI. There are 13 residues in the CDR3. V lost 6 bases and J lost 11; bases outside the gene matches: 11. As DNA, the CDR3 is TGTGCCAGCAGCGAGCGGGACAGGACTTCTTACACCTTC. Translation gives CASSERDRTSYTF.

This chain joins TRBV6-5 and TRBJ1-6, with 8 bases matching TRBD1. The length of the CDR3 is 14 residues. Losses at the gene ends were 5 bases for V and 7 bases for J; bases not matched to a gene: 4. Germline V gives CDR1 MNHEY, CDR2 SVGAGI. Written as DNA, the CDR3 is TGTGCCAGCAGTAGACAGGGGCGGAATTCACCCCTCCACTTT. Protein sequence: CASSRQGRNSPLHF.

The genes are TRBV30 and TRBJ1-5; 11 bases fit TRBD1. The CDR3 consists of 15 residues. The germline V gene encodes CDR1 GTSNPN and CDR2 SVGIG (reference sequence). The V gene end was trimmed by 3 bases and the J gene end by 7 bases; junction bases not matched to a gene: 8. The CDR3 region is CAWSTGQGGGQPQHF. The CDR3 DNA is TGTGCCTGGAGCACGGGACAGGGGGGAGGACAGCCCCAGCATTTT.

The chain has TRBV19 and TRBJ1-1; the match to TRBD1 covers 12 bases. The CDR3 sequence is 18 residues long. CDR1 and CDR2 from the germline V gene are LNHDA and SQIVND (reference sequence). V trimming: 5 bases; J trimming: 3 bases; junction bases outside the gene matches: 13. CDR3 sequence reads: CASSPSSGTGGLDTEAFF. The CDR3 coding sequence is TGTGCCAGTAGTCCTTCCTCCGGGACAGGGGGCTTGGACACTGAAGCTTTCTTT.

The CDR3 reads CASSKVAGVYEQFF. The CDR3 region has the DNA TGTGCCAGCAGTAAGGTAGCGGGAGTCTATGAGCAGTTCTTC. The chain has TRBV6-4 and TRBJ2-1; the match to TRBD2 covers 9 bases. The junction had 7 bases not matched to a gene; V was cut back by 5 bases and J by 8 bases. CDR3 size: 14 residues. The germline CDR1 and CDR2 sequences are MRHNA and SNTAGT.

CDR3 coding DNA: TGTGCCAGCAGTTACCCCCGAGGCAGGGGGGCCCTCTATGGCTACACCTTC. This codes for CASSYPRGRGALYGYTF. The J gene is TRBJ1-2, the V gene TRBV6-2 or TRBV6-3, with TRBD1 matching 7 bases. CDR3 length: 17 residues. CDR1 and CDR2 (germline): MNHEY, SVGEGT. V lost 2 bases to trimming and J lost 4 bases; unmatched junction nucleotides: 13.

This chain connects TRBV18 to TRBJ2-1; tentative D call: TRBD1 (6 bases). The germline V gene encodes CDR1 KGHSH and CDR2 LQKENI. The CDR3 consists of 13 residues. The germline V and J ends were trimmed by 1 base and 9 bases, with 10 bases remaining between them. This CDR3 reads CASSPLLQGEQFF. CDR3 in DNA: TGTGCCAGCTCACCACTCCTACAGGGTGAGCAGTTCTTC.

This clone was observed once. This chain joins TRBV30 and TRBJ1-2; D may be TRBD1 (6 bases). From germline, CDR1 is GTSNPN and CDR2 SVGIG (reference sequence). Trimming shortened V by 3 bases and J by 4 bases, and 12 bases separated the two germline ends. The CDR3 is 13 amino acids. CDR3 coding DNA: TGTGCCTGGAGGTTCGCAGGGGTCTATGGCTACACCTTC. Translation: CAWRFAGVYGYTF.

V usage is TRBV7-9 and J usage is TRBJ2-5; weak D call: TRBD1 (6 bases). The length of the CDR3 is 15 residues. V dropped 2 bases and J dropped 5 bases, with 15 bases sitting between them. CDR1 and CDR2 from the germline V gene are SEHNR and FQNEAQ (reference sequence). The CDR3 loop is CASSLKSTGMETQYF. In DNA, the CDR3 is TGTGCCAGCAGCTTAAAGTCAACAGGGATGGAGACCCAGTACTTC.